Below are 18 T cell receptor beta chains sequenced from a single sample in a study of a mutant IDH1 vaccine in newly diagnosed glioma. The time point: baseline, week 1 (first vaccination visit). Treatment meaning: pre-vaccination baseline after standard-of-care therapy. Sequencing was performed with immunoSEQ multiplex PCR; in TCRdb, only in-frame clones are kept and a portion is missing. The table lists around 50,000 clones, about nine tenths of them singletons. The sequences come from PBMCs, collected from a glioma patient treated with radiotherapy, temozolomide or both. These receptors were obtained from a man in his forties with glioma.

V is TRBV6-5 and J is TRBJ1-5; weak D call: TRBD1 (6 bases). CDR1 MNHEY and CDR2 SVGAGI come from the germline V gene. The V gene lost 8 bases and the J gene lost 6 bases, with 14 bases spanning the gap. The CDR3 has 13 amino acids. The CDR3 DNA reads TGTGCCAGCCGATACAGGGTTGGTCAGCCCCAGCATTTT. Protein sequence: CASRYRVGQPQHF.

CDR3 sequence: CASSANGPGGDEQFF. For the CDR3, the DNA is TGTGCCAGCAGCGCTAACGGACCAGGGGGTGATGAGCAGTTCTTC. The gene calls are TRBV7-3 and TRBJ2-1; 7 positions agree with TRBD1. This CDR3 is 15 amino acids long. Germline trimming cut 5 bases from V and 8 bases from J; bases unmatched to any gene: 12. CDR1 is SGHTA and CDR2 is FQGTGA in the germline V gene.

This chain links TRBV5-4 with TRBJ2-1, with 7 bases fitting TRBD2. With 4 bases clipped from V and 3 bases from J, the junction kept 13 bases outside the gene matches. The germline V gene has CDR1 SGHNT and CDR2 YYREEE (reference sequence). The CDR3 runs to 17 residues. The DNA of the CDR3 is TGTGCCAGCAGCCTGGGACTACCACTTGAGAACTACAATGAGCAGTTCTTC. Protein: CASSLGLPLENYNEQFF.

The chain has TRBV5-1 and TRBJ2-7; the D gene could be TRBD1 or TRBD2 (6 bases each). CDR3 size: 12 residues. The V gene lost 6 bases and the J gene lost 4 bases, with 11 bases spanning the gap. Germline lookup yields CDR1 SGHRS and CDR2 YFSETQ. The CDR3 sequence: CASTGAWYEQYF. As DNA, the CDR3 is TGCGCCAGCACGGGGGCTTGGTACGAGCAGTACTTC.

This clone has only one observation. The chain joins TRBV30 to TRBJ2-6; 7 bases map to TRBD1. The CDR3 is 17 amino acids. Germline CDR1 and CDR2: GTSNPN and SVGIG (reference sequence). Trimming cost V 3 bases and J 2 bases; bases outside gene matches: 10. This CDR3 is CAWRSEGARAGANVLTF. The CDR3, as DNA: TGTGCCTGGAGGTCAGAGGGGGCGAGGGCTGGGGCCAACGTCCTGACTTTC.

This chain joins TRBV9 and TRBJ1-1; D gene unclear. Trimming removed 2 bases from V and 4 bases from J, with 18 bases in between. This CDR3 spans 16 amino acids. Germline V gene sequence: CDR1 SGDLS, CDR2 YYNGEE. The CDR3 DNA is TGTGCCAGCAGCGTCGATCAATTTTCCTCTGGCACTGAAGCTTTCTTT. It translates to CASSVDQFSSGTEAFF. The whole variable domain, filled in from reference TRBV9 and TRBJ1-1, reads DSGVTQTPKHLITATGQRVTLRCSPRSGDLSVYWYQQSLDQGLQFLIQYYNGEERAKGNILERFSAQQFPDLHSELNLSSLELGDSALYFCASSVDQFSSGTEAFFGQGTRLTVV.

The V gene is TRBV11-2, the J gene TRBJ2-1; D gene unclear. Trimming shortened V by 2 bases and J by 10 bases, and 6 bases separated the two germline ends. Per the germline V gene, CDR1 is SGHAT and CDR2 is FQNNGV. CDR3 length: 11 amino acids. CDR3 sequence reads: CASSLTQEQFF. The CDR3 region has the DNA TGTGCCAGCAGCTTAACGCAGGAGCAGTTCTTC.

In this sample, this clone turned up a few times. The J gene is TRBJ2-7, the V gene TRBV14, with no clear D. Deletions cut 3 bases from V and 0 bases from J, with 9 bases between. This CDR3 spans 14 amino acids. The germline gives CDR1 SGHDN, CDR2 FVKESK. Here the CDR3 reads CASSQQASSYEQYF. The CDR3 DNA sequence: TGTGCCAGCAGCCAGCAGGCTTCCTCCTACGAGCAGTACTTC.

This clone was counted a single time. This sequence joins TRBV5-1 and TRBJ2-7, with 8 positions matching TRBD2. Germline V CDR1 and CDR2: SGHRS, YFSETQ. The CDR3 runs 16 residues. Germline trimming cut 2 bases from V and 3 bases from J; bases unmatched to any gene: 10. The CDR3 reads CASSLASGSTFYEQYF. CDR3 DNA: TGCGCCAGCAGCTTAGCGAGCGGGAGTACTTTCTACGAGCAGTACTTC.

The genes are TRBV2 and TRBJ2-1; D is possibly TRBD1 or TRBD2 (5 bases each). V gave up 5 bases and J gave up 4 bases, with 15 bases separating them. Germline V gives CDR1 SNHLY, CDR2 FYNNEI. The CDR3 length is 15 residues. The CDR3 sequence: CASSRGAWGYNEQFF. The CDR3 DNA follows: TGTGCCAGCAGTAGAGGGGCTTGGGGGTACAATGAGCAGTTCTTC.

The chain's CDR3 is CASSPPGGPETQYF. The CDR3 DNA follows: TGTGCCAGCTCACCACCTGGAGGGCCAGAGACCCAGTACTTC. The genes are TRBV18 and TRBJ2-5, with D tentatively TRBD2 (6 bases). Trimming took 0 bases from V and 4 from J, leaving 9 bases between them. This CDR3 is 14 amino acids long. Per the germline V gene, CDR1 is KGHSH and CDR2 is LQKENI.

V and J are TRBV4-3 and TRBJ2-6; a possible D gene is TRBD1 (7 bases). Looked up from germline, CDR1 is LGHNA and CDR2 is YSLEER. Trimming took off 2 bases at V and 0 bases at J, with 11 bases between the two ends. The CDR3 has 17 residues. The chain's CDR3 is CASSQQGGPSGANVLTF. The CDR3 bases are TGCGCCAGCAGCCAACAGGGGGGTCCCTCTGGGGCCAACGTCCTGACTTTC.

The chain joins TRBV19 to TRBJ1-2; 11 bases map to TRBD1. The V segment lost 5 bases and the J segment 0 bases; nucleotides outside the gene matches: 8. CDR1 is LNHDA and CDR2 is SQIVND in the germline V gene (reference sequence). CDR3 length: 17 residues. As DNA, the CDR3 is TGTGCCAGTAGTGAAGGGACAGGGGGGAGAGCTAACTATGGCTACACCTTC. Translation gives CASSEGTGGRANYGYTF.

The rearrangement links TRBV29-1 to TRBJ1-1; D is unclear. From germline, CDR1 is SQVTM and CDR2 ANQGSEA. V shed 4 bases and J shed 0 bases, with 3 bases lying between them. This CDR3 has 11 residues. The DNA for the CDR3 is TGCAGCGTTGGGGTGAACACTGAAGCTTTCTTT. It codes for CSVGVNTEAFF.

CDR3 DNA sequence: TGCGCCAGCAGCCAACTAACTAGCGGCGGGGGAGATACGCAGTATTTT. Its translation is CASSQLTSGGGDTQYF. This rearrangement joins TRBV4-1 to TRBJ2-3, with 8 bases fitting TRBD2. The V and J ends lost 2 bases and 5 bases, in that order; junction bases with no gene match: 9. The CDR3 runs 16 residues. Germline values: CDR1 MGHRA, CDR2 YSYEKL.

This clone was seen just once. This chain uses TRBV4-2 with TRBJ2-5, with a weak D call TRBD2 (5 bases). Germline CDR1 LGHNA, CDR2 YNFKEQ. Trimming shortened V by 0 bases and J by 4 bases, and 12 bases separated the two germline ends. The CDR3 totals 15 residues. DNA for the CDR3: TGTGCCAGCAGCCAAGATAGGCTAGCCCCAGAGACCCAGTACTTC. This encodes CASSQDRLAPETQYF.

CDR3 protein: CASSQERSGEISETQYF. CDR3 DNA: TGTGCCAGCAGCCAAGAGCGTAGCGGCGAAATATCGGAGACCCAGTACTTC. This chain links TRBV4-2 with TRBJ2-5; D is possibly TRBD2 (6 bases). Deletions cut 0 bases from V and 5 bases from J, with 19 bases between. Germline V gives CDR1 LGHNA, CDR2 YNFKEQ. The CDR3 has 17 amino acids.

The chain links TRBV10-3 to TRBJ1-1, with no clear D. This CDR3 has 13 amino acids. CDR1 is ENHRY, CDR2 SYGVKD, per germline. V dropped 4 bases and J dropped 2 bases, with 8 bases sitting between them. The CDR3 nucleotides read TGTGCCATCAGTGCGGAGGGAAACACTGAAGCTTTCTTT. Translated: CAISAEGNTEAFF.